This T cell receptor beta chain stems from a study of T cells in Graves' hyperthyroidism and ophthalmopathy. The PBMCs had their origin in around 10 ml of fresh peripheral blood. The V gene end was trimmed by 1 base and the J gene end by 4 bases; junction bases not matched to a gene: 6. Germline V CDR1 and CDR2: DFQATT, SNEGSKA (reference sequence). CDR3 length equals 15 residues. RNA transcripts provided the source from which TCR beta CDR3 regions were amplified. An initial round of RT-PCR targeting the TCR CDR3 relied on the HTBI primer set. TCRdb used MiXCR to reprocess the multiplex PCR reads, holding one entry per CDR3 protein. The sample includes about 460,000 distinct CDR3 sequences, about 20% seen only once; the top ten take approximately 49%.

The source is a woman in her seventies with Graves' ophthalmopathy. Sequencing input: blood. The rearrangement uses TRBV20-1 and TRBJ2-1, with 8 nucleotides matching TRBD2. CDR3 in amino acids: CSARVSGSPYNEQFF. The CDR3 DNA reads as TGCAGTGCTAGAGTCAGCGGGAGCCCGTACAATGAGCAGTTCTTC.